This T cell receptor beta chain was sequenced in a study of blood T cell repertoires in COVID-19. Study-wide background: Spain, Italy and the United States supplied samples that represented acute and convalescent COVID-19. PBMCs, B-cell-depleted T cells, or T cells were the source of the cDNA or gDNA that made up the material.

Per the authors' pipeline: Estimated nucleated cell counts came from reference gene primer amplification. Here immunoSEQ multiplex PCR was the method, and the copy in TCRdb shows in-frame clones only, minus some. The DNA gave D and trimming, while V, J and clone size come from that table. The sample holds about 140,000 clones, 88% seen once. This CDR3 contains 12 residues. Looked up from germline, CDR1 is MDHEN and CDR2 is SYDVKM. The V end lost 7 bases, the J end lost 7 bases, and 11 bases lay between the germline ends. Sequencing used peripheral blood. The chain recombines TRBV28 with TRBJ2-1; D is undetermined. The sequence derives from a man between 60 and 75 years old with active or convalescent COVID-19. The CDR3 region is CASKAGRNEQFF. Here the CDR3 DNA reads TGTGCCAGCAAAGCAGGTAGGAATGAGCAGTTCTTC.